Listed here are 8 T cell receptor beta chains from one sample, sequenced in a study of shared clonotypes between healthy human individuals. Sequencing used immunoSEQ multiplex PCR; TCRdb keeps in-frame clones, though not all of them. The sample consists of roughly 600,000 clones, roughly 98% of them appearing once. Terminally differentiated effector memory CD45RA+ cells were excluded from the naive CD8 cells, which were CD45RO-negative and positively selected for CCR7. Sequences were obtained from naive CD8+ T cells sorted from blood. The receptors were gathered from a young man in good health.

This rearrangement joins TRBV5-1 to TRBJ2-7; 8 positions agree with TRBD2. V gave up 0 bases and J gave up 4 bases; unmatched junction bases: 15. Germline-derived CDR1 and CDR2 are SGHRS and YFSETQ. The CDR3 spans 18 residues. CDR3 DNA sequence: TGCGCCAGCAGCTTGGCCGAAGGCGGGAGGTCCTCAGGGTACGAGCAGTACTTC. It encodes CASSLAEGGRSSGYEQYF.

Concerning this clone: Other DNA sequences from this sample encode an identical CDR3 as well. V gene TRBV6-5 combines with J gene TRBJ2-5; 15 positions match TRBD2. V lost 6 bases, J lost 5 bases, and 4 bases stayed unmatched. The CDR3 consists of 15 residues. Germline assignment: CDR1 MNHEY and CDR2 SVGAGI. The CDR3 coding sequence is TGTGCCAGCAGCCCGGGACTAGCGGGAGGTGAGACCCAGTACTTC. Protein sequence: CASSPGLAGGETQYF.

The V call is TRBV28, the J call TRBJ2-2; D not resolved. CDR1 is MDHEN and CDR2 is SYDVKM in the germline V gene. This CDR3 spans 15 amino acids. Trimming pared 5 bases from V and 2 bases from J, leaving 12 bases between. This CDR3 is CASSNKGTNTGELFF. CDR3 DNA sequence: TGTGCCAGCAGTAACAAGGGAACTAACACCGGGGAGCTGTTTTTT. Full variable domain (missing parts from reference TRBV28 and TRBJ2-2): DVKVTQSSRYLVKRTGEKVFLECVQDMDHENMFWYRQDPGLGLRLIYFSYDVKMKEKGDIPEGYSVSREKKERFSLILESASTNQTSMYLCASSNKGTNTGELFFGEGSRLTVL.

The chain joins TRBV27 to TRBJ1-5, with D unresolved. V gave up 6 bases and J gave up 6 bases, with 6 bases separating them. CDR1 MNHEY and CDR2 SMNVEV come from the germline V gene (reference sequence). The CDR3 is 11 amino acids. CDR3 protein: CASRRGQPQHF. CDR3 DNA sequence: TGTGCCAGCAGGCGGGGTCAGCCCCAGCATTTT.

The chain carries TRBV11-2 and TRBJ2-5; D is ambiguous. CDR1 is SGHAT, CDR2 FQNNGV, per germline. The CDR3 extends over 14 amino acids. Trimming removed 2 bases at V and 0 bases at J, with 7 bases between. The CDR3 DNA follows: TGTGCCAGCAGCTTATGGACGGACCAAGAGACCCAGTACTTC. Protein: CASSLWTDQETQYF. The variable domain in full, completed from reference TRBV11-2 and TRBJ2-5, reads EAGVAQSPRYKIIEKRQSVAFWCNPISGHATLYWYQQILGQGPKLLIQFQNNGVVDDSQLPKDRFSAERLKGVDSTLKIQPAKLEDSAVYLCASSLWTDQETQYFGPGTRLLVL.

Of note for this clone: Different DNA sequences within this sample yield the same CDR3. The chain combines TRBV28 with TRBJ1-1; TRBD1 is a possible D gene (5 bases). V lost 6 bases and J lost 4, with 15 bases in between. This CDR3 contains 14 residues. Germline-derived CDR1 and CDR2 are MDHEN and SYDVKM. The CDR3 sequence is CASSPTGLGTEAFF. CDR3 DNA: TGTGCCAGCAGCCCCACAGGTTTGGGCACTGAAGCTTTCTTT.

J is TRBJ1-1 and V is TRBV5-4; TRBD1 aligns across 8 bases. The CDR3 runs 16 residues. The trim removed 4 bases at V and 5 bases at J, leaving 13 bases unmatched. Per the germline V gene, CDR1 is SGHNT and CDR2 is YYREEE (reference sequence). The chain's CDR3 is CASSPRTGPMETEAFF. Here the CDR3 DNA reads TGTGCCAGCAGCCCTCGGACAGGGCCTATGGAGACTGAAGCTTTCTTT.

The J gene is TRBJ1-2, the V gene TRBV2, with D perhaps TRBD1 (5 bases). V lost 0 bases and J lost 1, with 12 bases in between. The germline CDR1 and CDR2 sequences are SNHLY and FYNNEI. The CDR3 length is 16 residues. In DNA, the CDR3 is TGTGCCAGCAGTGAAGCTCACAGGAGATTTAACTATGGCTACACCTTC. Protein: CASSEAHRRFNYGYTF.